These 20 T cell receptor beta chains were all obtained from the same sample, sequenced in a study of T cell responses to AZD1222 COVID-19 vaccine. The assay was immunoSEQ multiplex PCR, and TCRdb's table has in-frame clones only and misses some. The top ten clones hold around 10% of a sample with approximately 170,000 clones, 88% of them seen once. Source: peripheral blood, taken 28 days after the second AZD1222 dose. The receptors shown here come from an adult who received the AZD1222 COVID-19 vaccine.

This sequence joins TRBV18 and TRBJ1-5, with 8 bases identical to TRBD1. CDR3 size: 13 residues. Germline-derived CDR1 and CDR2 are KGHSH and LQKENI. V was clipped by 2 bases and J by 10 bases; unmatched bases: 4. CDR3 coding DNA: TGTGCCAGCTCACCAGGGCAGGGGGCACCCCAGCATTTT. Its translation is CASSPGQGAPQHF.

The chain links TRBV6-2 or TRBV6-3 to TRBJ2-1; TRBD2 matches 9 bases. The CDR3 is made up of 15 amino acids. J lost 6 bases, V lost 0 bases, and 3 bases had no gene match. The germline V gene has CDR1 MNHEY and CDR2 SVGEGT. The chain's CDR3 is CASSYSGLASNEQFF. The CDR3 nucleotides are TGTGCCAGCAGTTACTCGGGACTAGCCTCCAATGAGCAGTTCTTC.

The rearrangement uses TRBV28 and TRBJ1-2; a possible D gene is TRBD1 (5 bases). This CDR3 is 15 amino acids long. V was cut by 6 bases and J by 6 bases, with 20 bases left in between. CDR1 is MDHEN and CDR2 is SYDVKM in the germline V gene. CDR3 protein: CASSFPPKGSDGYTF. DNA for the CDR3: TGTGCCAGCAGCTTCCCCCCGAAGGGGTCGGATGGCTACACCTTC.

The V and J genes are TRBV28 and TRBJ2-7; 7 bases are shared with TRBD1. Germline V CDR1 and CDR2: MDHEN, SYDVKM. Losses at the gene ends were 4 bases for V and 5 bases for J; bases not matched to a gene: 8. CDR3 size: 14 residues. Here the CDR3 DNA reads TGTGCCAGCAGTTCAGACAGGGAAAACGACGAGCAGTACTTC. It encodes CASSSDRENDEQYF.

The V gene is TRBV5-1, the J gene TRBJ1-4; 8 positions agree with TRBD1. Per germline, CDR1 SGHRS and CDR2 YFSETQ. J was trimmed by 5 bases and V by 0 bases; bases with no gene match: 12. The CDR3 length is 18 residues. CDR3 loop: CASSLAGQGLRGNEKLFF. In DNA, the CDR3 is TGCGCCAGCAGCTTGGCAGGACAGGGTCTGAGGGGGAATGAAAAACTGTTTTTT.

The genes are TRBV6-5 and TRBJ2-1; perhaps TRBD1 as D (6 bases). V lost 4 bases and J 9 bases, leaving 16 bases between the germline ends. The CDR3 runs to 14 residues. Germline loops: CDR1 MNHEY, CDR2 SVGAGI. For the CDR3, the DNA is TGTGCCAGCAGTTTCCGGAACAGGGAGACTGAGCAGTTCTTC. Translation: CASSFRNRETEQFF.

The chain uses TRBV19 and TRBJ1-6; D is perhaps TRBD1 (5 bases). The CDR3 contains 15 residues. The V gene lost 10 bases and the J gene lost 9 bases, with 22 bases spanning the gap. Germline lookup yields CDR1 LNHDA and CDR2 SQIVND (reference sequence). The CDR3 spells CATTQSGFDGSPLHF. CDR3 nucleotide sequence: TGTGCCACTACACAATCAGGGTTTGACGGTTCACCCCTCCACTTT.

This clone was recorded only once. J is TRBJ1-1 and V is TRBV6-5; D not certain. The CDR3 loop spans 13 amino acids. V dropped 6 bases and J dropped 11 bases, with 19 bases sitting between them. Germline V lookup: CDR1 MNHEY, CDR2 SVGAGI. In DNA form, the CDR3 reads TGTGCCAGCAGGAACATGGGGATAAACCCGGCTTTCTTT. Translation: CASRNMGINPAFF.

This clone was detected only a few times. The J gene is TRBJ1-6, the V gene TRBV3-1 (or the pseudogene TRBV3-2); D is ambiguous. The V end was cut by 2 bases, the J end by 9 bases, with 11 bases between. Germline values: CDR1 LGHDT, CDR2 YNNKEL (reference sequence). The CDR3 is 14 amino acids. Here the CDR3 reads CASSQQFGVSPLHF. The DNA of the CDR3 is TGTGCCAGCAGCCAACAATTCGGGGTTTCACCCCTCCACTTT.

This chain's CDR3 is CASSLEGPLNTQYF. DNA of the CDR3: TGTGCCAGCAGCTTGGAGGGACCGCTAAATACGCAGTATTTT. The genes are TRBV5-4 and TRBJ2-3, with D tentatively TRBD1 or TRBD2 (5 bases each). The germline CDR1 and CDR2 sequences are SGHNT and YYREEE (reference sequence). The CDR3 is 14 amino acids. V lost 0 bases and J lost 7, with 12 bases in between.

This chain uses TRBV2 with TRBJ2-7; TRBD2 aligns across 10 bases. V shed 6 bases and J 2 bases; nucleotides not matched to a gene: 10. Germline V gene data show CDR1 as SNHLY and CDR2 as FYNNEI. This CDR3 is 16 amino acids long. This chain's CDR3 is CASSESSGGTTYEQYF. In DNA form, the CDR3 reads TGTGCCAGCAGCGAATCTAGCGGGGGAACCACCTACGAGCAGTACTTC.

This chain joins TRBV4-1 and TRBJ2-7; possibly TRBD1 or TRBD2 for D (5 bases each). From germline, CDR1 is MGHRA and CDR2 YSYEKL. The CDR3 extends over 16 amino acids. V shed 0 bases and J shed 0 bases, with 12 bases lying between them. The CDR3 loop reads CASSQDAPGSSYEQYF. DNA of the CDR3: TGCGCCAGCAGCCAAGATGCCCCAGGGAGCTCCTACGAGCAGTACTTC.

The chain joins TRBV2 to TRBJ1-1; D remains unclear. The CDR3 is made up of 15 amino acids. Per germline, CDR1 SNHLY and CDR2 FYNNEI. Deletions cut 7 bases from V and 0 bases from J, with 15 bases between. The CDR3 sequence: CASTGENSMNTEAFF. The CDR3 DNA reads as TGTGCCAGCACGGGTGAGAACAGCATGAACACTGAAGCTTTCTTT.

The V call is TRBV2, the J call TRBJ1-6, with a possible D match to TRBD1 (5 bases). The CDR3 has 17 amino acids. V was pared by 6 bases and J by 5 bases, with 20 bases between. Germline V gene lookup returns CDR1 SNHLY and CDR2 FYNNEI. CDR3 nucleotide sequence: TGTGCCAGCAGCCCTGAGATCCTGGCAGGGAATAATTCACCCCTCCACTTT. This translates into CASSPEILAGNNSPLHF.

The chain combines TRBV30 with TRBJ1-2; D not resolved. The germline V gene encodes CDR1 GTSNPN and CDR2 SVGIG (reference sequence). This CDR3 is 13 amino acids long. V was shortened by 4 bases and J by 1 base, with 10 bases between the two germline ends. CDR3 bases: TGTGCCTGGACAGGAACTGATAACTATGGCTACACCTTC. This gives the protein CAWTGTDNYGYTF.

The CDR3 sequence: CASRLDRSSYEQYF. DNA of the CDR3: TGTGCCAGCAGACTCGACAGATCCTCCTACGAGCAGTACTTC. The chain links TRBV6-5 to TRBJ2-7, with TRBD1 as a possible D gene (5 bases). V was trimmed by 6 bases and J by 0 bases, leaving 12 bases between them. From germline, CDR1 is MNHEY and CDR2 SVGAGI. The CDR3 covers 14 residues.

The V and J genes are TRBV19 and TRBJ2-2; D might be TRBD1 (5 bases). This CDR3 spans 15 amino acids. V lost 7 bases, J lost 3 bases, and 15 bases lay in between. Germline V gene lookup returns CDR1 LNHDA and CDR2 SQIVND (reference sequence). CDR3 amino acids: CASKVRQGDTGELFF. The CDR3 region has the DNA TGTGCCAGTAAGGTTCGGCAGGGCGACACCGGGGAGCTGTTTTTT.

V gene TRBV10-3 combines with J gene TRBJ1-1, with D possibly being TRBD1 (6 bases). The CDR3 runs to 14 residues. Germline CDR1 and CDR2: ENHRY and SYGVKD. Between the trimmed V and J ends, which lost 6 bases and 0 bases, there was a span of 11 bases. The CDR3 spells CAISSGVLNTEAFF. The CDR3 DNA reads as TGTGCCATCAGCTCAGGGGTTTTGAACACTGAAGCTTTCTTT.

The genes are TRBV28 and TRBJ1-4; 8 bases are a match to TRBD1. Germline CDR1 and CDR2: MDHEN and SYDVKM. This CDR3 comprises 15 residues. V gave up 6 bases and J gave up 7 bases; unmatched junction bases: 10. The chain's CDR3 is CASSVTGTGVEKLFF. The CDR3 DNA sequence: TGTGCCAGCAGCGTAACCGGGACAGGTGTTGAAAAACTGTTTTTT.

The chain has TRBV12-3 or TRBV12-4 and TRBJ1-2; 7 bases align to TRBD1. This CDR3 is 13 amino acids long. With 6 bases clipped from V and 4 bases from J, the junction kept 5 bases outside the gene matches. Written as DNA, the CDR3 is TGTGCCAGCAGCACGACAGGGATCTATGGCTACACCTTC. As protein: CASSTTGIYGYTF.